The 24 T cell receptor beta chains presented below share a single source sample, sequenced in a study of radiotherapy plus CTLA-4 blockade in lung cancer. Libraries were prepared by immunoSEQ multiplex PCR; TCRdb keeps only in-frame clonotypes and omits some of them. The sample has 83,000 or so clones, 80% to 85% seen once. Sample: peripheral blood, taken from a patient treated with radiotherapy plus ipilimumab. These receptor sequences come from a human donor with non-small cell lung cancer who had stable disease on radiotherapy plus ipilimumab.

The rearrangement links TRBV5-1 to TRBJ1-2; D ambiguous. V lost 0 bases, J lost 1 base, and 4 bases lay in between. The CDR3 contains 13 residues. Germline CDR1 is SGHRS and CDR2 is YFSETQ. The CDR3 region is CASSLDINYGYTF. The CDR3 nucleotides read TGCGCCAGCAGCTTGGACATTAACTATGGCTACACCTTC.

The J gene is TRBJ2-1, the V gene TRBV9; 7 positions agree with TRBD1. The CDR3 has 15 amino acids. Germline CDR1 and CDR2: SGDLS and YYNGEE. Unmatched junction bases numbered 7, after V lost 0 bases and J lost 7 bases. CDR3 in DNA: TGTGCCAGCAGCGTAGTTGAGACAGGGTTTAATGAGCAGTTCTTC. This translates into CASSVVETGFNEQFF.

This chain connects TRBV6-6 to TRBJ1-1, with D unresolved. The germline V gene has CDR1 MNHNY and CDR2 SVGAGI (reference sequence). The CDR3 is made up of 13 amino acids. Trimming took 5 bases from V and 6 from J, leaving 13 bases between them. The DNA for the CDR3 is TGTGCCAGCAGTCCCTTGATGAAGTCTGAAGCTTTCTTT. This codes for CASSPLMKSEAFF.

The sample holds one count of this clone. The CDR3 spells CATSRQNSGEETQYF. In nucleotides, the CDR3 is TGTGCCACCAGCAGGCAGAATAGCGGCGAAGAGACCCAGTACTTC. This chain joins TRBV15 and TRBJ2-5; perhaps TRBD2 as D (6 bases). V was pared by 3 bases and J by 3 bases, with 14 bases between. Germline V lookup: CDR1 LNHNV, CDR2 YYDKDF (reference sequence). The CDR3 totals 15 residues. Based on the CDR3 plus reference TRBV15 and TRBJ2-5, the full variable domain is DAMVIQNPRYQVTQFGKPVTLSCSQTLNHNVMYWYQQKSSQAPKLLFHYYDKDFNNEADTPDNFQSRRPNTSFCFLDIRSPGLGDTAMYLCATSRQNSGEETQYFGPGTRLLVL.

The V gene is TRBV30, the J gene TRBJ1-1, with D maybe TRBD1 (5 bases). Per germline, CDR1 GTSNPN and CDR2 SVGIG (reference sequence). Between the trimmed V and J ends, which lost 2 bases and 4 bases, there was a span of 17 bases. This CDR3 is 15 amino acids long. CDR3 loop: CAWSLGKGRVTEAFF. Written as DNA, the CDR3 is TGTGCCTGGAGTCTCGGTAAGGGGCGGGTCACTGAAGCTTTCTTT.

This clone was seen once. This sequence joins TRBV7-3 and TRBJ1-1; the D is unclear. The germline CDR1 and CDR2 sequences are SGHTA and FQGTGA. This CDR3 is built from 16 residues. The V end lost 0 bases, the J end lost 0 bases, and 11 bases lay between the germline ends. CDR3 DNA: TGTGCCAGCAGCTTAACGCCAGGTGGCATGAACACTGAAGCTTTCTTT. Protein sequence: CASSLTPGGMNTEAFF.

This clone was seen a single time. The junction shows a germline mismatch at one end, possibly a read error. The J gene is TRBJ1-4, the V gene TRBV11-2; D is ambiguous. The V gene's germline CDR1 is SGHAT and CDR2 FQNNGV. The CDR3 runs 11 residues. DNA for the CDR3: TGTGCCAGCAGCGTAGAAGAAAAACTGTTTTTT. This gives the protein CASSVEEKLFF.

The chain carries TRBV6-1 and TRBJ2-1; 8 bases are shared with TRBD1. Germline CDR1 is MNHNS and CDR2 is SASEGT. The trim removed 4 bases at V and 6 bases at J, leaving 2 bases unmatched. CDR3 length: 13 amino acids. In DNA, the CDR3 is TGTGCCAGCAGTGGGGACAGGTTCAATGAGCAGTTCTTC. Residues: CASSGDRFNEQFF.

V and J are TRBV6-1 and TRBJ2-2; 9 bases are shared with TRBD1. This CDR3 spans 13 amino acids. J lost 6 bases, V lost 4 bases, and 0 bases had no gene match. Germline V gives CDR1 MNHNS, CDR2 SASEGT. CDR3 sequence reads: CASSGQGAGELFF. The CDR3 DNA is TGTGCCAGCAGTGGACAGGGGGCCGGGGAGCTGTTTTTT.

A word on this clone: A read error may account for a junction end that differs from germline. The rearrangement uses TRBV5-1 and TRBJ2-1; 7 positions match TRBD1. This CDR3 has 15 residues. In germline, CDR1 is SGHRS, CDR2 YFSETQ. The CDR3 sequence is CASSLEGGSDNEQFF. CDR3 coding DNA: TGCGCCAGCAGCTTGGAAGGGGGCTCCGACAATGAGCAGTTCTTC.

This clone was seen more than once but under ten times. J is TRBJ2-7 and V is TRBV6-6; D tentatively reads TRBD1 or TRBD2 (5 bases each). From germline, CDR1 is MNHNY and CDR2 SVGAGI (reference sequence). This CDR3 contains 13 residues. Trimming stripped 2 bases from V and 5 bases from J, with 10 bases between. The CDR3 nucleotides are TGTGCCAGCAGTTACGAGGGGCTCAACGAGCAGTACTTC. It is translated as CASSYEGLNEQYF.

V gene TRBV20-1 combines with J gene TRBJ2-7; D gene unclear. Germline CDR1 and CDR2: DFQATT and SNEGSKA (reference sequence). The CDR3 sequence is 11 residues long. The V and J ends lost 0 bases and 4 bases respectively, with 4 bases between them. The chain's CDR3 is CSARERYEQYF. Here the CDR3 DNA reads TGCAGTGCTAGAGAGCGGTACGAGCAGTACTTC.

The chain employs TRBV4-1 and TRBJ1-5; 8 bases are shared with TRBD1. From germline, CDR1 is MGHRA and CDR2 YSYEKL. V was pared by 0 bases and J by 0 bases, with 4 bases of the junction left unmatched. This CDR3 spans 17 amino acids. As DNA, the CDR3 is TGCGCCAGCAGCCAAGATTGGGACAGGTATAGCAATCAGCCCCAGCATTTT. Amino acids: CASSQDWDRYSNQPQHF.

J is TRBJ1-4 and V is TRBV19; 10 nucleotides align to TRBD1. Germline CDR1 LNHDA, CDR2 SQIVND (reference sequence). CDR3 size: 17 residues. The V segment lost 6 bases and the J segment 4 bases; nucleotides outside the gene matches: 11. The CDR3, as DNA: TGTGCCAGTAGCCCTCGGGACAGGGGCAACCTTAATGAAAAACTGTTTTTT. This translates into CASSPRDRGNLNEKLFF. The full variable domain, its missing parts supplied by reference TRBV19 and TRBJ1-4, is DGGITQSPKYLFRKEGQNVTLSCEQNLNHDAMYWYRQDPGQGLRLIYYSQIVNDFQKGDIAEGYSVSREKKESFPLTVTSAQKNPTAFYLCASSPRDRGNLNEKLFFGSGTQLSVL.

V and J are TRBV10-1 and TRBJ2-3; unclear D gene. This CDR3 region has 12 residues. CDR1 and CDR2 (germline): WNHNN, SYGVQD (reference sequence). V lost 4 bases and J lost 2, with 4 bases in between. CDR3 loop: CASSADTDTQYF. CDR3 DNA: TGCGCCAGCAGTGCGGACACAGATACGCAGTATTTT.

The chain carries TRBV11-2 and TRBJ2-1; 9 positions agree with TRBD1. CDR1 and CDR2 from the germline V gene are SGHAT and FQNNGV. With V trimmed by 4 bases and J by 8 bases, 12 bases remained unmatched. The CDR3 spans 16 residues. The CDR3 DNA sequence: TGTGCCAGCAGCTCACCCCCGGGACAGGGAGGTTATGAGCAGTTCTTC. Translated: CASSSPPGQGGYEQFF.

This chain connects TRBV2 to TRBJ1-1, with 10 bases aligning to TRBD1. This CDR3 contains 14 residues. V trimming: 6 bases; J trimming: 5 bases; junction bases outside the gene matches: 6. Germline values: CDR1 SNHLY, CDR2 FYNNEI. This CDR3 is CASSRQGAKTEAFF. In DNA, the CDR3 is TGTGCCAGCAGCCGACAGGGGGCGAAAACTGAAGCTTTCTTT.

This chain joins TRBV28 and TRBJ2-4; TRBD1 might be the D (6 bases). The CDR3 has 17 amino acids. The V gene lost 8 bases and the J gene lost 3 bases, with 23 bases spanning the gap. Per germline, CDR1 MDHEN and CDR2 SYDVKM. The CDR3 nucleotides read TGTGCCAGCTACCCCTCCGGGACACCGAGGAGCAAAAACATTCAGTACTTC. This translates into CASYPSGTPRSKNIQYF.

The J gene is TRBJ1-1, the V gene TRBV10-2; D unresolved. The ends were cut back, 2 bases at V and 10 bases at J, with 11 bases in the middle. Germline V gene data show CDR1 as WSHSY and CDR2 as SAAADI. The CDR3 covers 12 residues. The chain's CDR3 is CASSERAKGAFF. In DNA, the CDR3 is TGCGCCAGCAGTGAGCGGGCGAAAGGAGCTTTCTTT.

The V call is TRBV29-1, the J call TRBJ1-1; D not certain. The CDR3 spans 12 residues. V dropped 4 bases and J dropped 7 bases, with 13 bases sitting between them. Germline V gene lookup returns CDR1 SQVTM and CDR2 ANQGSEA. The CDR3 protein is CSVVFGQYEAFF. The CDR3 DNA sequence: TGCAGCGTTGTGTTCGGCCAGTATGAAGCTTTCTTT.

The gene calls are TRBV14 and TRBJ2-4; the match to TRBD1 covers 7 bases. The CDR3 length is 17 residues. Unmatched junction bases numbered 7, after V lost 0 bases and J lost 2 bases. Germline CDR1 is SGHDN and CDR2 is FVKESK. As DNA, the CDR3 is TGTGCCAGCAGCCAAGAGGACAGGTGGAGAACCAAAAACATTCAGTACTTC. Its protein is CASSQEDRWRTKNIQYF. Together with reference TRBV14 and TRBJ2-4, the CDR3 gives the full variable domain: EAGVTQFPSHSVIEKGQTVTLRCDPISGHDNLYWYRRVMGKEIKFLLHFVKESKQDESGMPNNRFLAERTGGTYSTLKVQPAELEDSGVYFCASSQEDRWRTKNIQYFGAGTRLSVL.

The V call is TRBV2, the J call TRBJ1-6; a possible D gene is TRBD1 (5 bases). CDR3 length: 14 residues. The germline V gene has CDR1 SNHLY and CDR2 FYNNEI. V was cut by 6 bases and J by 9 bases, with 15 bases left in between. CDR3 protein: CASRIRVVTSPLHF. The CDR3 bases are TGTGCCAGCAGAATCAGGGTTGTCACTTCACCCCTCCACTTT.

The chain combines TRBV14 with TRBJ1-2, with D perhaps matching TRBD1 (6 bases). CDR3 size: 14 residues. V was shortened by 0 bases and J by 8 bases, with 13 bases between the two germline ends. Germline V gives CDR1 SGHDN, CDR2 FVKESK. CDR3 sequence reads: CASSQDFGGGGYTF. The CDR3 DNA sequence: TGTGCCAGCAGCCAAGATTTTGGGGGCGGCGGCTACACCTTC.

With regard to this clone: A junction end diverges from the germline sequence, so it may reflect a read error. This specimen includes other DNA sequences encoding the same CDR3. The chain joins TRBV11-2 to TRBJ2-7, with D perhaps given as TRBD1 or TRBD2 (6 bases each). Germline V CDR1 and CDR2: SGHAT, FQNNGV. This CDR3 is built from 15 residues. CDR3 nucleotide sequence: TGCGCCAGCAACGAAAGGGGGGCCGGGGCCTACGAGCAGTACTTC. The encoded protein is CASNERGAGAYEQYF.